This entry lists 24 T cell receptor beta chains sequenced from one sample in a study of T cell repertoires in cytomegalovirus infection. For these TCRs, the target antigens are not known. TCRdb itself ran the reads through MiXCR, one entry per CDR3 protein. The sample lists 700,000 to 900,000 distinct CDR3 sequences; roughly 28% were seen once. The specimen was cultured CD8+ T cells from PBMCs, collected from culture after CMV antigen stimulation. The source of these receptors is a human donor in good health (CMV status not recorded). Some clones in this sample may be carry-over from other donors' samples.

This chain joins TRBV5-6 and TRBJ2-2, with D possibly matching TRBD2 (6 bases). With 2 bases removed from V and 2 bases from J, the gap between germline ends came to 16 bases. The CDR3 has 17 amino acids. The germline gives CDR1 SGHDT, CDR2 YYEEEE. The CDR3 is CASSFALRGLNTGELFF. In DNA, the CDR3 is TGTGCCAGCAGCTTTGCACTTAGAGGACTAAACACCGGGGAGCTGTTTTTT. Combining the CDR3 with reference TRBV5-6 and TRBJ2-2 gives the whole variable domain DAGVTQSPTHLIKTRGQQVTLRCSPKSGHDTVSWYQQALGQGPQFIFQYYEEEERQRGNFPDRFSGHQFPNYSSELNVNALLLGDSALYLCASSFALRGLNTGELFFGEGSRLTVL.

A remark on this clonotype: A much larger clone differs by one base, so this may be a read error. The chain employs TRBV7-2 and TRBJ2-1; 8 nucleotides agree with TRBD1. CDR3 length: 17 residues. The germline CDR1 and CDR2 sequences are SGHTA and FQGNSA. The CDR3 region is CASNLGVQDRAYNEQFF. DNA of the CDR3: TGTGCCAGCAACTTAGGGGTTCAGGACAGGGCCTACAATGAGCAGTTCTTC.

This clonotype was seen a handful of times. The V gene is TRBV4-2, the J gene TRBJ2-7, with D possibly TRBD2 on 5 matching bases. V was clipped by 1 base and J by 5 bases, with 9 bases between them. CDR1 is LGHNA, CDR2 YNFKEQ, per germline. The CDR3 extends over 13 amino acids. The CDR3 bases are TGTGCCAGCAGCCAAGGGACTCCCAACGAGCAGTACTTC. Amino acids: CASSQGTPNEQYF.

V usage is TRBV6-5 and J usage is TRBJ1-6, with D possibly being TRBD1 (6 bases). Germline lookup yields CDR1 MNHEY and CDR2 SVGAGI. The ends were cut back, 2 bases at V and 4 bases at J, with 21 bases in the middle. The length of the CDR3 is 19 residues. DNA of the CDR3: TGTGCCAGCAGTTACAGGGGTCGCCCTACAGGGACTTATAATTCACCCCTCCACTTT. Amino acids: CASSYRGRPTGTYNSPLHF.

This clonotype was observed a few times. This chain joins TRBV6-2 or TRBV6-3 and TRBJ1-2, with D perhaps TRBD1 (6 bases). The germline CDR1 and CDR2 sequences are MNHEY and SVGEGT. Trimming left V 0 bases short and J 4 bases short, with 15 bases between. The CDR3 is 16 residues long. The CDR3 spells CASSYSLPVTGYGYTF. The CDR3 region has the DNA TGTGCCAGCAGTTACTCGCTTCCTGTGACAGGCTATGGCTACACCTTC.

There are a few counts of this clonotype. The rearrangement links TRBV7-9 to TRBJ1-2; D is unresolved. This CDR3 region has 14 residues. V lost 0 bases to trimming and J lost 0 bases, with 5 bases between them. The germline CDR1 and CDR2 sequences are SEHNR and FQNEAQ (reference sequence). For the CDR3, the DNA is TGTGCCAGCAGCTTAGCTACGTCTAACTATGGCTACACCTTC. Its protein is CASSLATSNYGYTF. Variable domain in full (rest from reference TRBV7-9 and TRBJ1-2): DTGVSQNPRHKITKRGQNVTFRCDPISEHNRLYWYRQTLGQGPEFLTYFQNEAQLEKSRLLSDRFSAERPKGSFSTLEIQRTEQGDSAMYLCASSLATSNYGYTFGSGTRLTVV.

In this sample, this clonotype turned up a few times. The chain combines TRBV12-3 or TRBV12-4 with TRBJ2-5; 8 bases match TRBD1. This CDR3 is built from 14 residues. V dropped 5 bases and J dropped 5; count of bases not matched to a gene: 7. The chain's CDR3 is CASSVQGARETQYF. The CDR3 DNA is TGTGCCAGCAGTGTTCAGGGGGCTCGGGAGACCCAGTACTTC.

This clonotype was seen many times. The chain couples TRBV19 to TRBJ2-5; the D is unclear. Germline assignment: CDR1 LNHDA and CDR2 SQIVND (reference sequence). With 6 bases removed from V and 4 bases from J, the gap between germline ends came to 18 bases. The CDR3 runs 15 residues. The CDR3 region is CASRVTGTPRETQYF. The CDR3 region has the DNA TGTGCCAGTAGGGTGACGGGCACCCCTCGAGAGACCCAGTACTTC.

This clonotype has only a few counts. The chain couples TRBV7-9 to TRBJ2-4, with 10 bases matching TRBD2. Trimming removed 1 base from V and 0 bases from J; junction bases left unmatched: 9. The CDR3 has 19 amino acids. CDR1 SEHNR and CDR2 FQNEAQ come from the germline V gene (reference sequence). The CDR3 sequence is CASSLVISGGIIAKNIQYF. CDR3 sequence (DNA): TGTGCCAGCAGCTTAGTAATTAGCGGGGGGATCATAGCCAAAAACATTCAGTACTTC.

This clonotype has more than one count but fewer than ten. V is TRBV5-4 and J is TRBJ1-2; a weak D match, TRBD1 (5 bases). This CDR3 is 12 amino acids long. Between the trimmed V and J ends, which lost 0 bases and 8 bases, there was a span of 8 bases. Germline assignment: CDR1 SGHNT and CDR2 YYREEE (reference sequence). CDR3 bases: TGTGCCAGCAGCTTGGCGGGGGAAGGCTACACCTTC. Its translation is CASSLAGEGYTF.

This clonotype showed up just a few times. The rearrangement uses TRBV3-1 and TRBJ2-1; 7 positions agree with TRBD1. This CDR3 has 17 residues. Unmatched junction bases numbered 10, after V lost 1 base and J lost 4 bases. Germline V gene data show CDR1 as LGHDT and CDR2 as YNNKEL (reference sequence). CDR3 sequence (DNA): TGTGCCAGCAGCCAAGGGGACAGTGTCAAGAGGTACAATGAGCAGTTCTTC. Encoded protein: CASSQGDSVKRYNEQFF.

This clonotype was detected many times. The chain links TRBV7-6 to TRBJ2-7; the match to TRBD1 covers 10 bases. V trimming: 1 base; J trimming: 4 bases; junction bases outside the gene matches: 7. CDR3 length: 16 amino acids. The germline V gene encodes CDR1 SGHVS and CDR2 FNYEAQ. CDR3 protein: CASSLGAGQGMYEQYF. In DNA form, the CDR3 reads TGTGCCAGCAGCTTAGGAGCGGGACAGGGGATGTACGAGCAGTACTTC.

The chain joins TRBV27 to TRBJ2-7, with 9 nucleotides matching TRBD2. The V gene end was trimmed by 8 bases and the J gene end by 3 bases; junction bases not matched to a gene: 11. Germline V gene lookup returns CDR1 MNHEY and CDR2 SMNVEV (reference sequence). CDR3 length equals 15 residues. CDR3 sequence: CASGVAGASIYEQYF. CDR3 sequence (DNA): TGTGCCAGCGGCGTAGCGGGGGCCTCAATCTACGAGCAGTACTTC.

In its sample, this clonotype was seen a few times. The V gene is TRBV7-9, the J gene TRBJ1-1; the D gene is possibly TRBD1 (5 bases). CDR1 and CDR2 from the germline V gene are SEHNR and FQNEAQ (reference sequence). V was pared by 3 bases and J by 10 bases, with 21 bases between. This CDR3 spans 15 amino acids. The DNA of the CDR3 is TGTGCCAGCAGCTTTCCAGACGGGGGGGGAGTTGGAGCTTTCTTT. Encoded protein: CASSFPDGGGVGAFF.

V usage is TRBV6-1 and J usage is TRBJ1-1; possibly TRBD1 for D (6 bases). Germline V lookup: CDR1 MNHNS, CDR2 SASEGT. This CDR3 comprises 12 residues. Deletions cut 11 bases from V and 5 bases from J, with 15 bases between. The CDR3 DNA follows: TGTGCCGTACAACAGGGTGGGACTGAAGCTTTCTTT. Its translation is CAVQQGGTEAFF.

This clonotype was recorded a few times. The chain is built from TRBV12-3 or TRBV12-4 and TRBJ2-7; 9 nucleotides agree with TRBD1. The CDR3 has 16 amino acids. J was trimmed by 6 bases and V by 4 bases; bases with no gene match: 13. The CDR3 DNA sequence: TGTGCCAGCAGTTCATTTGGTGGGACAGGGTCTGTCGAGCAGTACTTC. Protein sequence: CASSSFGGTGSVEQYF.

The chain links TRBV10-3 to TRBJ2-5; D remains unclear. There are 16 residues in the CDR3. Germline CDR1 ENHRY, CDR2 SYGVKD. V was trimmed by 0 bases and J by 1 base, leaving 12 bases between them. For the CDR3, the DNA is TGTGCCATCAGTGAGTCGTATGGCGAGATCCAAGAGACCCAGTACTTC. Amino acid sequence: CAISESYGEIQETQYF.

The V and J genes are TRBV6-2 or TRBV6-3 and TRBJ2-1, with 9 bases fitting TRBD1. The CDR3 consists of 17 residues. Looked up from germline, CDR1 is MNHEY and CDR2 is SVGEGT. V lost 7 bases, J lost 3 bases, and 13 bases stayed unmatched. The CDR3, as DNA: TGTGCCAGCACCCTCCGGTGGGGACAGGGCTTCTACAATGAGCAGTTCTTC. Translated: CASTLRWGQGFYNEQFF.

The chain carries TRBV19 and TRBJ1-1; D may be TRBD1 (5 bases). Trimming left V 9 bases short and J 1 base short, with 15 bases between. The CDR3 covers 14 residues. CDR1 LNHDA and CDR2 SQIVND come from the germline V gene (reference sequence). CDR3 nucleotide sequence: TGTGCCAGCCGGGACCGACCCTGGAACACTGAAGCTTTCTTT. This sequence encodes CASRDRPWNTEAFF.

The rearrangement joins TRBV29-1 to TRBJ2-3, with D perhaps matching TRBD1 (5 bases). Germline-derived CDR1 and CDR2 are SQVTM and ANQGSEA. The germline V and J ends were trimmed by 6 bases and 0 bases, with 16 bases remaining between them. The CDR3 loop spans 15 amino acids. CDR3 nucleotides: TGCAGCGTCCTTACAGGACCTTCCAGCACAGATACGCAGTATTTT. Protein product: CSVLTGPSSTDTQYF.

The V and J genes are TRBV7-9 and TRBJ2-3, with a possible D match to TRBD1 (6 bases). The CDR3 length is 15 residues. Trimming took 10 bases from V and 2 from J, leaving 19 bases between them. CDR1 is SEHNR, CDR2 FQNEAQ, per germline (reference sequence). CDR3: CAILPTDSFTDTQYF. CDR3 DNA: TGTGCCATCTTACCCACGGACAGTTTCACAGATACGCAGTATTTT.

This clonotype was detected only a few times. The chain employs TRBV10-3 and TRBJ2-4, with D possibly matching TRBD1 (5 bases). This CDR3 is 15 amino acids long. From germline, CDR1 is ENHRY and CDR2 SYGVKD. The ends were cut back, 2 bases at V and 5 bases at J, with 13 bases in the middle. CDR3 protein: CAISEHDKGENIQYF. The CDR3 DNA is TGTGCCATCAGTGAGCATGATAAAGGGGAAAACATTCAGTACTTC.

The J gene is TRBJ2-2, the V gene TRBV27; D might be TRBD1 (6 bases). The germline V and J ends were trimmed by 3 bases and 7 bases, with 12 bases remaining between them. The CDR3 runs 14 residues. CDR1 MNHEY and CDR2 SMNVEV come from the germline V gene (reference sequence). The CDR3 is CASSLYRAVGELFF. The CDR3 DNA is TGTGCCAGCAGTTTGTACAGGGCGGTCGGGGAGCTGTTTTTT.

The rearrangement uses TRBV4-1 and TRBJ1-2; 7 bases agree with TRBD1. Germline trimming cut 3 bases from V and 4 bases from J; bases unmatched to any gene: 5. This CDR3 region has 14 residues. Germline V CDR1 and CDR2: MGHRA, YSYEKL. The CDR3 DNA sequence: TGCGCCAGCAGCCAGCCGGGACAGCTCTATGGCTACACCTTC. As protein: CASSQPGQLYGYTF.